The rows below give T cell receptor beta chains drawn from one sample of a study of identical twins. TCRdb re-called the 5' RACE reads through MiXCR, storing one row per CDR3 protein. Of 1.5 million to 2 million distinct CDR3 sequences listed, less than 35% are singletons. Sequencing was done on a sample of cord blood. The receptors were gathered from a newborn girl in good health. Each CDR3 is given with its conserved first and last residue. Fields, in order: V gene, clone size, D gene, J gene, CDR3 protein, CDR3 DNA. A D gene is named only where the DNA matches it firmly. Rows give clone size only sometimes, using once, few, many, or a class for an expanded clone.

TRBV25-1,few,NA,TRBJ2-1,CASTVAESSYNEQFF,TGTGCCAGCACGGTCGCGGAAAGCTCCTACAATGAGCAGTTCTTC
TRBV28,NA,TRBD2,TRBJ2-4,CASSGTSGRGLAKNIQYF,TGTGCCAGCAGCGGGACTAGCGGGAGAGGGTTAGCCAAAAACATTCAGTACTTC
TRBV7-8,NA,NA,TRBJ2-1,CASSFRGYTYNEQFF,TGTGCCAGCAGTTTCCGGGGGTACACTTACAATGAGCAGTTCTTC
TRBV7-2,NA,NA,TRBJ2-7,CASSFTALSYEQYF,TGTGCCAGCAGCTTTACAGCCCTCTCCTACGAGCAGTACTTC
TRBV14,NA,TRBD1,TRBJ1-6,CASSRIDRGNSPLHF,TGTGCCAGCAGCCGAATAGACAGGGGTAATTCACCCCTCCACTTT
TRBV10-1,NA,TRBD2,TRBJ2-1,CASSASGGNNEQFF,TGCGCCAGCTCTGCTAGCGGGGGAAACAATGAGCAGTTCTTC
TRBV4-1,NA,TRBD1,TRBJ2-4,CASSRLQGPLAKNIQYF,TGCGCCAGCAGCCGCCTACAGGGGCCCCTAGCCAAAAACATTCAGTACTTC
TRBV5-1,NA,NA,TRBJ2-5,CASSLGFGTPLWAQYF,TGCGCCAGCAGCTTGGGATTTGGGACTCCCCTTTGGGCCCAGTACTTC
TRBV20-1,NA,NA,TRBJ2-3,CSAKDRWGGSTDTQYF,TGCAGTGCCAAGGACAGATGGGGGGGAAGCACAGATACGCAGTATTTT
TRBV25-1,few,NA,TRBJ2-3,CASSEYLGGLTDTQYF,TGTGCCAGCAGTGAATATCTGGGGGGGCTGACAGATACGCAGTATTTT
TRBV7-6,NA,TRBD2,TRBJ2-3,CASSLERREATDTQYF,TGTGCCAGCAGCTTAGAAAGGCGGGAGGCCACAGATACGCAGTATTTT
TRBV2,few,TRBD1,TRBJ2-7,CASSEDRAYEQYF,TGTGCCAGCAGTGAGGACAGGGCCTACGAGCAGTACTTC
TRBV13,NA,NA,TRBJ2-1,CASSLGPGDSYNEQFF,TGTGCCAGCAGCTTAGGCCCAGGGGATTCCTACAATGAGCAGTTCTTC
TRBV28,NA,TRBD2,TRBJ2-1,CASSTGLAGPAYNEQFF,TGTGCCAGCAGCACGGGACTAGCGGGCCCTGCGTACAATGAGCAGTTCTTC
TRBV5-1,NA,TRBD2,TRBJ2-7,CASSLKLPGASGGYEQYF,TGCGCCAGCAGCTTGAAGTTGCCGGGGGCTAGCGGGGGTTACGAGCAGTACTTC
TRBV5-1,many,TRBD2,TRBJ2-1,CASSTGLAGGNEQFF,TGCGCCAGCAGTACCGGACTAGCGGGGGGAAATGAGCAGTTCTTC
TRBV7-2,NA,NA,TRBJ2-7,CASSESQDYEQYF,TGTGCCAGCAGCGAATCCCAGGACTACGAGCAGTACTTC
TRBV19,few,NA,TRBJ1-1,CASRPNKKTEAFF,TGTGCCAGTAGACCTAACAAGAAAACTGAAGCTTTCTTT
TRBV3-1,few,NA,TRBJ2-1,CASSGDMANEQFF,TGTGCCAGCAGCGGCGACATGGCCAATGAGCAGTTCTTC
TRBV7-2,NA,TRBD2,TRBJ2-7,CASSRFGLAGEAQYF,TGTGCCAGCTCACGTTTCGGGCTAGCGGGGGAGGCCCAGTACTTC
TRBV24-1,once,NA,TRBJ2-1,CATREESNNEQFF,TGTGCCACCAGGGAGGAAAGCAACAATGAGCAGTTCTTC
TRBV20-1,NA,NA,TRBJ2-1,CSASRQDYNEQFF,TGCAGTGCTAGTCGTCAGGACTACAATGAGCAGTTCTTC
TRBV5-8,few,TRBD1,TRBJ1-2,CASRPGEDRVGYGYTF,TGTGCCAGCAGACCCGGCGAGGACAGGGTGGGTTATGGCTACACCTTC
TRBV11-2,few,NA,TRBJ1-4,CASSLVPVRGGEKLFF,TGTGCCAGCAGCTTAGTCCCCGTCCGGGGCGGAGAAAAACTGTTTTTT
TRBV20-1,few,TRBD2,TRBJ2-7,CSAKAIIAGGYEQYF,TGCAGTGCTAAGGCTATAATAGCGGGGGGCTACGAGCAGTACTTC
TRBV3-1,NA,TRBD2,TRBJ2-1,CASSGIAGGLDNEQFF,TGTGCCAGCAGCGGCATAGCGGGGGGGCTGGACAATGAGCAGTTCTTC
TRBV20-1,few,NA,TRBJ2-7,CSAVDGGKTYEQYF,TGCAGTGCCGTGGATGGGGGAAAAACCTACGAGCAGTACTTC
TRBV2,NA,NA,TRBJ1-4,CASKNTEANEKLFF,TGTGCCAGCAAAAACACCGAGGCTAATGAAAAACTGTTTTTT
TRBV29-1,few,NA,TRBJ2-1,CSVETGRIFGYNEQFF,TGCAGCGTTGAAACGGGACGGATTTTTGGCTACAATGAGCAGTTCTTC
TRBV20-1,NA,TRBD2,TRBJ2-5,CSASLRRLAPTQETQYF,TGCAGTGCTAGTTTGAGGCGACTAGCACCCACCCAAGAGACCCAGTACTTC
TRBV11-2,NA,TRBD1,TRBJ1-5,CASSSRTGESNQPQHF,TGTGCCAGCAGCTCCCGGACAGGGGAGAGCAATCAGCCCCAGCATTTT
TRBV5-6,few,NA,TRBJ2-7,CASSLYVGGRYEQYF,TGTGCCAGCAGCTTGTATGTGGGGGGACGCTACGAGCAGTACTTC
TRBV28,few,NA,TRBJ2-5,CASKGARLYF,TGTGCCAGCAAAGGGGCGAGGTTGTACTTC
TRBV6-2/TRBV6-3,NA,NA,TRBJ1-5,CASKNPGSNQPQHF,TGTGCCAGCAAGAATCCGGGGAGCAATCAGCCCCAGCATTTT
TRBV20-1,few,TRBD2,TRBJ2-7,CSARITGGAYEQYF,TGCAGTGCTAGGATTACGGGGGGGGCCTACGAGCAGTACTTC
TRBV7-2,many,NA,TRBJ1-1,CASSLVGSNTEAFF,TGTGCCAGCAGCTTAGTGGGTTCGAACACTGAAGCTTTCTTT
TRBV3-1,NA,NA,TRBJ1-4,CASSQDFKTGLNEKLFF,TGTGCCAGCAGCCAAGACTTCAAGACAGGCCTTAATGAAAAACTGTTTTTT
TRBV28,NA,TRBD2,TRBJ2-5,CASSLLLAGGGTQYF,TGTGCCAGCAGTTTACTACTAGCGGGAGGGGGGACCCAGTACTTC
TRBV7-9,NA,NA,TRBJ2-5,CASGSFRGYNEQYF,TGTGCCAGCGGATCATTCCGGGGGTACAATGAGCAGTACTTC
TRBV5-1,NA,NA,TRBJ2-5,CASSLVAEPYQETQYF,TGCGCCAGCAGCTTGGTGGCAGAACCGTACCAAGAGACCCAGTACTTC
TRBV4-1,few,TRBD1,TRBJ2-7,CASSQPGTGGSYEQYF,TGCGCCAGCAGCCAACCCGGGACAGGGGGCTCCTACGAGCAGTACTTC
TRBV6-6,NA,NA,TRBJ2-7,CASRKWGEQYF,TGTGCCAGCAGGAAATGGGGGGAGCAGTACTTC
TRBV18,NA,TRBD1,TRBJ1-2,CASSPGTGSPNYGYTF,TGTGCCAGCTCACCTGGGACAGGAAGTCCCAACTATGGCTACACCTTC
TRBV20-1,NA,TRBD1,TRBJ1-1,CSATGTGRMNTEAFF,TGCAGTGCTACCGGGACAGGGAGGATGAACACTGAAGCTTTCTTT
TRBV27,few,NA,TRBJ2-7,CASSPTRVAYEQYF,TGTGCCAGCAGTCCTACTAGGGTGGCCTACGAGCAGTACTTC